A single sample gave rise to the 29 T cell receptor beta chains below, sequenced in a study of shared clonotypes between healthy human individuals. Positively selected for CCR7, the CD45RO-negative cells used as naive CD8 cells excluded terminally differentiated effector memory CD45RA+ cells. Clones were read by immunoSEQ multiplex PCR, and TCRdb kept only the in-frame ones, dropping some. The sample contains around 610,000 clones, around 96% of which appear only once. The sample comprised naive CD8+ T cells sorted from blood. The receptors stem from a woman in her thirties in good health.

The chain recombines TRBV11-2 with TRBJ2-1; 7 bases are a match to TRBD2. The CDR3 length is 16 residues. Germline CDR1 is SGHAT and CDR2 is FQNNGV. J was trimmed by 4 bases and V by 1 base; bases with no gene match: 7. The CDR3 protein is CASSLALAELYNEQFF. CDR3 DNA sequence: TGTGCCAGCAGCTTAGCTCTAGCGGAACTATACAATGAGCAGTTCTTC.

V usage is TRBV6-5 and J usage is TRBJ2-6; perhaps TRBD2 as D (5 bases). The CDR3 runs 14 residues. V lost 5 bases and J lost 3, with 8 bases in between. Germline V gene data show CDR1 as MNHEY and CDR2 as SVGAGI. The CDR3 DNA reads TGTGCCAGCAGTCTACTAGGTGGGGCCAACGTCCTGACTTTC. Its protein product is CASSLLGGANVLTF.

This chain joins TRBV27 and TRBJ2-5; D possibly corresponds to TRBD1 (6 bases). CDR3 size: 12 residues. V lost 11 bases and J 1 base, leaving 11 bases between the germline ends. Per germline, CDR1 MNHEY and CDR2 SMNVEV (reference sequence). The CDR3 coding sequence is TGTGCCGCAGGGGCATTCCAAGAGACCCAGTACTTC. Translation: CAAGAFQETQYF.

The CDR3 region is CASSWDLPLPGGNEQFF. CDR3 coding DNA: TGTGCCAGCAGTTGGGACTTACCGCTCCCGGGGGGTAATGAGCAGTTCTTC. The rearrangement uses TRBV27 and TRBJ2-1; 7 bases align to TRBD2. This CDR3 is built from 17 residues. V lost 4 bases and J lost 7; bases outside the gene matches: 16. Germline assignment: CDR1 MNHEY and CDR2 SMNVEV (reference sequence).

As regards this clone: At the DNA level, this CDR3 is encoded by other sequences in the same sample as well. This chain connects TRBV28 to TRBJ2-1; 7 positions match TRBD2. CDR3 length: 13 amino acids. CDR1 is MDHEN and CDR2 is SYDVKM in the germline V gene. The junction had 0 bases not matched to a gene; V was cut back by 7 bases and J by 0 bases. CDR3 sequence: CASTGGSYNEQFF. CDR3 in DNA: TGTGCCAGCACGGGAGGCTCCTACAATGAGCAGTTCTTC.

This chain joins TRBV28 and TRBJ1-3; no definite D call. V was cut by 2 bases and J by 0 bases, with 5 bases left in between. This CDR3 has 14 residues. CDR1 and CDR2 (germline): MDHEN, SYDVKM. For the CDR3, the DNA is TGTGCCAGCAGTTTAAAGTACTCTGGAAACACCATATATTTT. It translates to CASSLKYSGNTIYF.

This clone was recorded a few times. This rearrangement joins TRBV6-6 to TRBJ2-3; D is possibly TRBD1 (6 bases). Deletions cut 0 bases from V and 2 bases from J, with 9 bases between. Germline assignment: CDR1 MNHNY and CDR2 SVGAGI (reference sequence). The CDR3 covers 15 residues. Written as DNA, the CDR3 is TGTGCCAGCAGTTACTCAGGGGGATTCACAGATACGCAGTATTTT. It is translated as CASSYSGGFTDTQYF.

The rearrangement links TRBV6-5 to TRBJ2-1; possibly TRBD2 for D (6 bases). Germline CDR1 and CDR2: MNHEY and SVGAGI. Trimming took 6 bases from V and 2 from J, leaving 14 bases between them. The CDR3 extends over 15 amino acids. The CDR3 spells CASSIGTYTYNEQFF. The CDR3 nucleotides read TGTGCCAGCAGCATAGGGACTTATACCTACAATGAGCAGTTCTTC.

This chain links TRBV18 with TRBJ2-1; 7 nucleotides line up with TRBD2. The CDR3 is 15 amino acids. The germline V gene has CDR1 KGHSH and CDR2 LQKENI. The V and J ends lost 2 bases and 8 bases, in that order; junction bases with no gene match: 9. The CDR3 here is CASSPDLQREDEQFF. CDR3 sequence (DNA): TGTGCCAGCTCACCAGATCTCCAACGGGAGGATGAGCAGTTCTTC. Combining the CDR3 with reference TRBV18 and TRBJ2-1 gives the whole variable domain NAGVMQNPRHLVRRRGQEARLRCSPMKGHSHVYWYRQLPEEGLKFMVYLQKENIIDESGMPKERFSAEFPKEGPSILRIQQVVRGDSAAYFCASSPDLQREDEQFFGPGTRLTVL.

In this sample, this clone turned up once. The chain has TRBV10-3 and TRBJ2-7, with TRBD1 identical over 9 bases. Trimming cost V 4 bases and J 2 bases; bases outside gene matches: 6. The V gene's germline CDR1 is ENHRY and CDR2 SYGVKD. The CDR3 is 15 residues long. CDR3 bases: TGTGCCATCAGTGGGGGGGACAGGGCGACCTACGAGCAGTACTTC. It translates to CAISGGDRATYEQYF.

The CDR3: CASSPPLAPQETQYF. In DNA, the CDR3 is TGTGCCAGCAGTCCGCCCCTTGCGCCCCAAGAGACCCAGTACTTC. The chain combines TRBV27 with TRBJ2-5, with D hard to call. This CDR3 has 15 amino acids. Germline CDR1 reads MNHEY; CDR2 reads SMNVEV (reference sequence). V was trimmed by 5 bases and J by 1 base, leaving 14 bases between them.

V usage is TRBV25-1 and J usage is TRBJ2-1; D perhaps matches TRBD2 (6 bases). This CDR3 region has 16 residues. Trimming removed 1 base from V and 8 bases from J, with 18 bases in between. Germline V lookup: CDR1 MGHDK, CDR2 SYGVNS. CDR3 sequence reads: CASSESLVLPSDEQFF. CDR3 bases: TGTGCCAGCAGTGAATCTTTGGTACTACCTAGCGATGAGCAGTTCTTC.

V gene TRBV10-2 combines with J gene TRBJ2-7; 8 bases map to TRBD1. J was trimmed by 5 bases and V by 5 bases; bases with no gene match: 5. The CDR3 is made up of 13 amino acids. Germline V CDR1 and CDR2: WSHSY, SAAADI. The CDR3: CASSSGQGDEQYF. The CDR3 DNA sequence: TGCGCCAGCAGTTCTGGACAGGGTGACGAGCAGTACTTC.

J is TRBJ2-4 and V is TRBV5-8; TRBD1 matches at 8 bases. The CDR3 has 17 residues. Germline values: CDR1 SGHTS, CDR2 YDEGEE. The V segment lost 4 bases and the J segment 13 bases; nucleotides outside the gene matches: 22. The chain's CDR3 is CASSADRGWGRVLRQYF. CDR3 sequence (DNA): TGTGCCAGCAGCGCAGACAGGGGATGGGGAAGGGTCCTGCGGCAGTACTTC.

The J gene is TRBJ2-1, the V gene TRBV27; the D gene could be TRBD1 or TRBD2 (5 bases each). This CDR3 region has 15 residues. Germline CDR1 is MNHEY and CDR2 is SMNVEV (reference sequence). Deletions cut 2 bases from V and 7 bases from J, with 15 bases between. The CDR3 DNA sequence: TGTGCCAGCAGTTTAGGTGGGCAGGGACGGAATGAGCAGTTCTTC. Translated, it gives CASSLGGQGRNEQFF.

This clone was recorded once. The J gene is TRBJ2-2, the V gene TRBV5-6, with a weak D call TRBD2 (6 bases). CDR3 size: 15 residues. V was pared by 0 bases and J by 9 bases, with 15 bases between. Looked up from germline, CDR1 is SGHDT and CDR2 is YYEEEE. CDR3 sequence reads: CASSLAGGAGRELFF. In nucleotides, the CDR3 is TGTGCCAGCAGCTTGGCCGGCGGGGCCGGCAGGGAGCTGTTTTTT.

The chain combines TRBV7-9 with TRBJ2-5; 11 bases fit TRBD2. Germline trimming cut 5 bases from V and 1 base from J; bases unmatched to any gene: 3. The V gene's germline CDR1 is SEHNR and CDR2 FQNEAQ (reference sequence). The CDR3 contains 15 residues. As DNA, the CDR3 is TGTGCCAGCAGCGCCGGGACTAGCGGCCAAGAGACCCAGTACTTC. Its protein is CASSAGTSGQETQYF.

The DNA of the CDR3 is TGTGCCAGTTGTGAGGCAGTCAATCAGCCCCAGCATTTT. Translation: CASCEAVNQPQHF. The chain recombines TRBV19 with TRBJ1-5; D gene uncertain. This CDR3 region has 13 residues. Germline assignment: CDR1 LNHDA and CDR2 SQIVND (reference sequence). Between the trimmed V and J ends, which lost 8 bases and 3 bases, there was a span of 11 bases. The whole variable domain, remainder taken from reference TRBV19 and TRBJ1-5, is DGGITQSPKYLFRKEGQNVTLSCEQNLNHDAMYWYRQDPGQGLRLIYYSQIVNDFQKGDIAEGYSVSREKKESFPLTVTSAQKNPTAFYLCASCEAVNQPQHFGDGTRLSIL.

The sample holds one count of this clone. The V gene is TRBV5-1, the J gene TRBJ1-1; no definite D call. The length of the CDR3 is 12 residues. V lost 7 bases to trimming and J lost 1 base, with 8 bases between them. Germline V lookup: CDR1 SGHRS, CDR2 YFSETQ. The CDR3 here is CASDYRNTEAFF. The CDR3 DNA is TGCGCCAGCGACTACAGGAACACTGAAGCTTTCTTT.

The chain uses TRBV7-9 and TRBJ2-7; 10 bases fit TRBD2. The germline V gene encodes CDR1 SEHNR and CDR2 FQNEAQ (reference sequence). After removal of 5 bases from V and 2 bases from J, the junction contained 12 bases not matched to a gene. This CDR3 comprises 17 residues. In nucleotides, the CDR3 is TGTGCCAGCAGCCCGACAACTAGCGGGATAGGGGCCTACGAGCAGTACTTC. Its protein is CASSPTTSGIGAYEQYF.

The CDR3 reads CASSEWFSATNEKLFF. Written as DNA, the CDR3 is TGTGCCAGCAGTGAATGGTTCTCCGCAACTAATGAAAAACTGTTTTTT. The chain employs TRBV6-1 and TRBJ1-4; D unresolved. The germline gives CDR1 MNHNS, CDR2 SASEGT. V was shortened by 2 bases and J by 0 bases, with 10 bases between the two germline ends. The CDR3 is 16 residues long.

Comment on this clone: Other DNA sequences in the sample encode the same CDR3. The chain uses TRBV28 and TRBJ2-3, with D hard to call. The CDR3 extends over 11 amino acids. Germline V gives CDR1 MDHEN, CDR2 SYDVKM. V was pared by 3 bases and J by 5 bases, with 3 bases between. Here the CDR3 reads CASSFRDTQYF. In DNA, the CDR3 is TGTGCCAGCAGTTTCAGAGATACGCAGTATTTT.

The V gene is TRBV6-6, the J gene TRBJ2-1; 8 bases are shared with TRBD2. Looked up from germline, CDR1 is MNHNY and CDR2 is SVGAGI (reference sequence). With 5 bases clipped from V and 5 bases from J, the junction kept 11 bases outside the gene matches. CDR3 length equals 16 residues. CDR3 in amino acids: CASSGLSREVDNEQFF. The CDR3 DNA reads TGTGCCAGCAGTGGCCTGTCGCGGGAGGTAGACAATGAGCAGTTCTTC.

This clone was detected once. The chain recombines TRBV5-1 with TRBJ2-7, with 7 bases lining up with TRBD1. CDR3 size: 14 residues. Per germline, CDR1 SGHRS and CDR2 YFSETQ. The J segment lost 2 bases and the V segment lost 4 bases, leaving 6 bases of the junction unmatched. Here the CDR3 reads CASSVGQTTYEQYF. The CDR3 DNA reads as TGCGCCAGCAGCGTGGGACAGACCACCTACGAGCAGTACTTC.

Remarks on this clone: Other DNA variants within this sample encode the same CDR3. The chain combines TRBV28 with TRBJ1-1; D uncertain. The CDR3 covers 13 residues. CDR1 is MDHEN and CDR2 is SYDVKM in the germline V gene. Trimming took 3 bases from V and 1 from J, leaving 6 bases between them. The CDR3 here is CASSLGRNTEAFF. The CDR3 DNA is TGTGCCAGCAGTTTGGGGAGGAACACTGAAGCTTTCTTT.

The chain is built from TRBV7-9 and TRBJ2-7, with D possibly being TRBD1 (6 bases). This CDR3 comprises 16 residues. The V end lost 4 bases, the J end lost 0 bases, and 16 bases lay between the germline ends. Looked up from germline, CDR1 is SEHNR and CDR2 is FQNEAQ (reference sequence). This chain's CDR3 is CASSSGQILTSYEQYF. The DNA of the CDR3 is TGTGCCAGCAGCTCAGGACAGATCCTAACCTCCTACGAGCAGTACTTC.

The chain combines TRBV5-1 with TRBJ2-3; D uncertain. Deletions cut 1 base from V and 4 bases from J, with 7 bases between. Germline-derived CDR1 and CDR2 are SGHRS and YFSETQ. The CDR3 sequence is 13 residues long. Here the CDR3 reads CASSLSPADTQYF. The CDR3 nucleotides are TGCGCCAGCAGCTTGTCACCTGCAGATACGCAGTATTTT.

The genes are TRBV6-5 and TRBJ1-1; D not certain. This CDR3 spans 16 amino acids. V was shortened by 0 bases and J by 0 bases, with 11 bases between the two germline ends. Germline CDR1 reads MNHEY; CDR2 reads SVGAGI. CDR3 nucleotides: TGTGCCAGCAGTTACTCCGGCTGGGGAATGAACACTGAAGCTTTCTTT. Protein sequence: CASSYSGWGMNTEAFF.

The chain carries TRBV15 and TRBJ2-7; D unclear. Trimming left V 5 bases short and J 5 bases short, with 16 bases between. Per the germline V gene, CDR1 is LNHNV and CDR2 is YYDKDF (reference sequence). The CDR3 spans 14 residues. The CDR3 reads CATSLTTGTDEQYF. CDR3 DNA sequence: TGTGCCACCAGCCTTACGACTGGAACCGACGAGCAGTACTTC.